This TCR beta chain emerged from a study of cytomegalovirus exposure and HLA in healthy donors. Across the study: Early on, a data release was issued that held some 85 million unique TCRs from HLA-typed donors. Study conclusions and caveats: The presence/absence work took it that sequencing depth was about the same across donors. Most TCR sequences were seen very rarely across donors, but some public TCRs occurred in many.

Turning to this clone: What it binds is not known.

The PCR had 60 Vbeta and 13 Jbeta primers. Using immunoSEQ multiplex PCR, the repertoire was profiled, and TCRdb retains in-frame clones only, with some absent. The sample carries approximately 150,000 clones, 75% to 90% recorded once. The sample consisted of PBMCs. The sequence was obtained from a woman in her twenties or thirties in good health and CMV-seronegative.

CDR3 sequence reads: CATRPDRSSYNEQFF. The CDR3 coding sequence is TGTGCCACCAGACCCGACAGAAGCTCCTACAATGAGCAGTTCTTC. V and J are TRBV15 and TRBJ2-1; weak D call: TRBD1 (5 bases). From germline, CDR1 is LNHNV and CDR2 YYDKDF (reference sequence). Trimming took off 6 bases at V and 0 bases at J, with 12 bases between the two ends. The length of the CDR3 is 15 residues.